The 32 T cell receptor beta chains presented below share a single source sample, sequenced in a study of identical twins. TCRdb redid the calling of the 5' RACE reads with MiXCR, one entry per CDR3 protein. The data hold about 220,000 distinct CDR3 sequences, with around 8% observed a single time. The sample was also reused in another study, on yellow fever vaccine responses in identical twins.

The sample comprised memory (CD45RO+) T cells sorted from blood. The origin of the receptors is a woman under 30 in good health.

The genes are TRBV7-8 and TRBJ1-6; D gene ambiguous. This CDR3 comprises 15 residues. Trimming removed 0 bases at V and 6 bases at J, with 9 bases between. CDR1 and CDR2 (germline): SGHVS, FQNEAQ. CDR3 nucleotide sequence: TGTGCCAGCAGCTTAGCGGAAGGTTTTAATTCACCCCTCCACTTT. Its protein product is CASSLAEGFNSPLHF.

In its sample, this clonotype was seen a few times. Written as DNA, the CDR3 is TGTGCCAGCAGCCCCTCGAGGGGGGGAAAACTGTTTTTT. Protein: CASSPSRGGKLFF. The chain links TRBV7-6 to TRBJ1-4, with D possibly matching TRBD1 (6 bases). Germline V gene data show CDR1 as SGHVS and CDR2 as FNYEAQ. The CDR3 has 13 amino acids. V shed 5 bases and J shed 10 bases, with 14 bases lying between them.

This clonotype has a count of ten or more. The V gene is TRBV7-2, the J gene TRBJ2-1; 9 bases agree with TRBD1. V lost 5 bases to trimming and J lost 9 bases; unmatched junction nucleotides: 11. Germline CDR1 and CDR2: SGHTA and FQGNSA. This CDR3 is built from 15 residues. The CDR3 DNA reads TGTGCCAGCAGCAGAAGCGGACAGGGGAGGGCTGAGCAGTTCTTC. Protein: CASSRSGQGRAEQFF.

This clonotype was seen only once. The V gene is TRBV3-1, the J gene TRBJ2-7; D not resolved. The CDR3 is 14 amino acids. Germline values: CDR1 LGHDT, CDR2 YNNKEL (reference sequence). V was cut by 4 bases and J by 5 bases, with 15 bases left in between. As DNA, the CDR3 is TGTGCCAGCAGCCCCTTTCTCCTCTCGGACGAGCAGTACTTC. Translated, it gives CASSPFLLSDEQYF.

The chain joins TRBV5-1 to TRBJ2-5; 14 bases align to TRBD2. V trimming: 0 bases; J trimming: 9 bases; junction bases outside the gene matches: 4. Germline V lookup: CDR1 SGHRS, CDR2 YFSETQ. This CDR3 is built from 15 residues. This CDR3 is CASSLVGLAGEPQYF. CDR3 coding DNA: TGCGCCAGCAGCTTGGTGGGACTAGCGGGAGAACCCCAGTACTTC.

In nucleotides, the CDR3 is TGCAGTGCTAATCCCCCCCGCGAGTTCAATGAGCAGTTCTTC. Protein: CSANPPREFNEQFF. This sequence joins TRBV20-1 and TRBJ2-1; D not certain. The CDR3 covers 14 residues. Germline loops: CDR1 DFQATT, CDR2 SNEGSKA (reference sequence). V shed 4 bases and J shed 6 bases, with 16 bases lying between them.

This chain links TRBV19 with TRBJ1-1; unclear D gene. Germline V gene data show CDR1 as LNHDA and CDR2 as SQIVND (reference sequence). V lost 8 bases to trimming and J lost 4 bases, with 17 bases between them. The CDR3 has 14 amino acids. DNA of the CDR3: TGTGCCAGTCGCCGGGAGCTAGTCCGCACTGAAGCTTTCTTT. This translates into CASRRELVRTEAFF. Full variable domain (rest looked up from reference TRBV19 and TRBJ1-1): DGGITQSPKYLFRKEGQNVTLSCEQNLNHDAMYWYRQDPGQGLRLIYYSQIVNDFQKGDIAEGYSVSREKKESFPLTVTSAQKNPTAFYLCASRRELVRTEAFFGQGTRLTVV.

Ten or more counts support this clonotype. The J gene is TRBJ2-7, the V gene TRBV10-3, with D perhaps TRBD2 (5 bases). This CDR3 spans 12 amino acids. V was clipped by 10 bases and J by 3 bases, with 13 bases between them. Looked up from germline, CDR1 is ENHRY and CDR2 is SYGVKD. The CDR3 DNA follows: TGTGCCACTGGGGAGACTCACTACGAGCAGTACTTC. Translation gives CATGETHYEQYF.

This clonotype was counted many times. V is TRBV12-3 or TRBV12-4 and J is TRBJ2-1; D remains ambiguous. The CDR3 has 15 residues. Trimming took 5 bases from V and 5 from J, leaving 16 bases between them. The CDR3 DNA follows: TGTGCCAGCAGTCCCAGTGAGTCCTTCCACAATGAGCAGTTCTTC. Its translation is CASSPSESFHNEQFF.

This clonotype is medium-sized (0.01 to 0.1%) within its sample. CDR3 loop: CASSLGGRNQPQHF. Here the CDR3 DNA reads TGTGCCAGCAGCCTCGGTGGGCGCAATCAGCCCCAGCATTTT. The rearrangement joins TRBV3-1 to TRBJ1-5; D is unresolved. The CDR3 has 14 residues. Germline loops: CDR1 LGHDT, CDR2 YNNKEL (reference sequence). Trimming removed 4 bases at V and 2 bases at J, with 9 bases between. Full variable domain (rest looked up from reference TRBV3-1 and TRBJ1-5): DTAVSQTPKYLVTQMGNDKSIKCEQNLGHDTMYWYKQDSKKFLKIMFSYNNKELIINETVPNRFSPKSPDKAHLNLHINSLELGDSAVYFCASSLGGRNQPQHFGDGTRLSIL.

This clonotype has at least ten counts. V and J are TRBV15 and TRBJ2-7; TRBD1 matches 8 bases. Looked up from germline, CDR1 is LNHNV and CDR2 is YYDKDF (reference sequence). The CDR3 is 16 amino acids. The V and J ends lost 3 bases and 1 base, in that order; junction bases with no gene match: 8. CDR3 protein: CATSRATGGFSYEQYF. The CDR3 nucleotides are TGTGCCACCAGCAGGGCCACAGGGGGTTTTTCCTACGAGCAGTACTTC.

The V gene is TRBV7-2, the J gene TRBJ2-2, with 12 bases fitting TRBD2. The CDR3 length is 16 residues. Germline CDR1 and CDR2: SGHTA and FQGNSA. Losses at the gene ends were 2 bases for V and 8 bases for J; bases not matched to a gene: 6. As DNA, the CDR3 is TGTGCCAGCAGCTTATCAGGACTAGCGGGAAAGGGGGAGCTGTTTTTT. Amino acids: CASSLSGLAGKGELFF.

The table lists this clonotype with many counts. This chain uses TRBV20-1 with TRBJ2-1, with 9 positions matching TRBD1. The length of the CDR3 is 15 residues. Trimming cost V 1 base and J 7 bases; bases outside gene matches: 8. The V gene's germline CDR1 is DFQATT and CDR2 SNEGSKA (reference sequence). The CDR3 DNA is TGCAGTGCTAGAGGGGACAGGGAAGCAATAAATGAGCAGTTCTTC. This gives the protein CSARGDREAINEQFF.

This clonotype has only a few counts. The V and J genes are TRBV4-3 and TRBJ2-3; D not certain. Germline V CDR1 and CDR2: LGHNA, YSLEER. The CDR3 is 15 residues long. V was pared by 1 base and J by 7 bases, with 15 bases between. The CDR3 DNA follows: TGCGCCAGCAGCCAAGGGTTATCGGTGGGGAATACGCAGTATTTT. Protein sequence: CASSQGLSVGNTQYF.

V usage is TRBV20-1 and J usage is TRBJ2-6; D is unresolved. The CDR3 covers 15 residues. Trimming left V 2 bases short and J 1 base short, with 9 bases between. Germline CDR1 reads DFQATT; CDR2 reads SNEGSKA (reference sequence). In DNA, the CDR3 is TGCAGTGCTAGATATGGTTTATCTGGGGCCAACGTCCTGACTTTC. It encodes CSARYGLSGANVLTF.

Details on this clonotype: This may stem from a read error, because a much larger clone lies one nucleotide away. The chain links TRBV2 to TRBJ2-5; no firm D call. The germline CDR1 and CDR2 sequences are SNHLY and FYNNEI. This CDR3 region has 18 residues. CDR3 sequence: CTSSLRPLGGSGLKTQYF. As DNA, the CDR3 is TGTACCAGCAGTTTGCGCCCTTTAGGTGGTTCGGGCTTGAAGACCCAGTACTTC.

This clonotype was recorded many times. The chain is built from TRBV6-2 or TRBV6-3 and TRBJ2-1, with 12 bases lining up with TRBD2. V lost 4 bases and J lost 7; bases outside the gene matches: 11. CDR1 is MNHEY, CDR2 SVGEGT, per germline. The CDR3 sequence is 17 residues long. Here the CDR3 DNA reads TGTGCCAGCAGTTTCGAAACCCTAGCGGGAGGGGGAAATGAGCAGTTCTTC. Translating it yields CASSFETLAGGGNEQFF.

This chain links TRBV5-5 with TRBJ2-5, with D uncertain. The CDR3 totals 14 residues. Deletions cut 3 bases from V and 5 bases from J, with 14 bases between. Germline V gene sequence: CDR1 SGHKS, CDR2 YYEKEE (reference sequence). The CDR3 region is CASSSYPGSETQYF. CDR3 nucleotide sequence: TGTGCCAGCAGCTCCTATCCAGGCTCTGAGACCCAGTACTTC. The full variable domain, completed using reference TRBV5-5 and TRBJ2-5, is DAGVTQSPTHLIKTRGQQVTLRCSPISGHKSVSWYQQVLGQGPQFIFQYYEKEERGRGNFPDRFSARQFPNYSSELNVNALLLGDSALYLCASSSYPGSETQYFGPGTRLLVL.

This clonotype was recorded a few times. CDR3 sequence (DNA): TGTGCCAGCAGCGACGGGGGACAGAAGCCCGGGGAGCTGTTTTTT. Residues: CASSDGGQKPGELFF. The chain has TRBV28 and TRBJ2-2; possible D gene TRBD1, 7 bases. The length of the CDR3 is 15 residues. V lost 6 bases, J lost 6 bases, and 17 bases lay in between. From germline, CDR1 is MDHEN and CDR2 SYDVKM.

This clonotype was picked up a small number of times. The chain uses TRBV7-3 and TRBJ2-2; 9 bases agree with TRBD1. This CDR3 has 16 amino acids. Per germline, CDR1 SGHTA and CDR2 FQGTGA. The V and J ends lost 5 bases and 4 bases, in that order; junction bases with no gene match: 8. CDR3 DNA sequence: TGTGCCAGCAGCCGAACCGACAGGGGGGTCACCGGGGAGCTGTTTTTT. Protein product: CASSRTDRGVTGELFF.

The V and J genes are TRBV4-3 and TRBJ2-1; a possible D gene is TRBD2 (5 bases). From germline, CDR1 is LGHNA and CDR2 YSLEER. Trimming took off 0 bases at V and 9 bases at J, with 12 bases between the two ends. The CDR3 is 14 residues long. CDR3 in DNA: TGCGCCAGCAGCCAAGAGCGGGTCCTCGGTGAGCAGTTCTTC. This codes for CASSQERVLGEQFF.

This clonotype occurred many times. V is TRBV29-1 and J is TRBJ2-3; no clear D. Germline V gene data show CDR1 as SQVTM and CDR2 as ANQGSEA. Trimming took 1 base from V and 5 from J, leaving 4 bases between them. The CDR3 extends over 11 amino acids. CDR3 bases: TGCAGCGTTGAAGTCTTAGATACGCAGTATTTT. Protein: CSVEVLDTQYF.

This clonotype was observed many times. The genes are TRBV6-5 and TRBJ2-1; no firm D call. This CDR3 contains 13 residues. V lost 2 bases and J lost 2, with 4 bases in between. Germline values: CDR1 MNHEY, CDR2 SVGAGI. CDR3 nucleotide sequence: TGTGCCAGCAGTTACCCCCCCTACAATGAGCAGTTCTTC. Its translation: CASSYPPYNEQFF.

J is TRBJ2-5 and V is TRBV5-1, with D possibly being TRBD2 (5 bases). Trimming stripped 4 bases from V and 2 bases from J, with 15 bases between. From germline, CDR1 is SGHRS and CDR2 YFSETQ. The CDR3 is 15 amino acids. The CDR3 region is CASSPRRWEQETQYF. CDR3 coding DNA: TGCGCCAGCAGCCCCAGACGGTGGGAGCAAGAGACCCAGTACTTC.

This clonotype showed up just a few times. This chain's CDR3 is CAISEDRAGTIYF. CDR3 nucleotides: TGTGCCATCAGTGAGGACAGGGCTGGCACCATATATTTT. This rearrangement joins TRBV10-3 to TRBJ1-3; TRBD1 agrees at 7 bases. The ends lost 2 bases at V and 9 bases at J; junction bases unmatched: 4. Germline CDR1 ENHRY, CDR2 SYGVKD. The CDR3 covers 13 residues.

This clonotype was seen only a few times. The rearrangement uses TRBV7-8 and TRBJ2-6, with D possibly matching TRBD1 (5 bases). Deletions cut 11 bases from V and 4 bases from J, with 12 bases between. The CDR3 is made up of 13 amino acids. CDR1 and CDR2 (germline): SGHVS, FQNEAQ. For the CDR3, the DNA is TGTGCCGGAGACAGTTCCGGGGCCAACGTCCTGACTTTC. This codes for CAGDSSGANVLTF.

This clonotype was detected many times. The rearrangement uses TRBV7-2 and TRBJ1-4, with D possibly TRBD1 on 6 matching bases. CDR1 and CDR2 (germline): SGHTA, FQGNSA. Trimming took 4 bases from V and 8 from J, leaving 17 bases between them. CDR3 length: 15 residues. CDR3 loop: CASSSPLGAREKLFF. In DNA form, the CDR3 reads TGTGCCAGCAGCTCCCCCTTGGGGGCCAGGGAAAAACTGTTTTTT.

This clonotype was detected ten times or more. The gene calls are TRBV5-6 and TRBJ1-1; perhaps TRBD1 as D (5 bases). This CDR3 is built from 16 residues. The V end lost 1 base, the J end lost 3 bases, and 16 bases lay between the germline ends. Germline lookup yields CDR1 SGHDT and CDR2 YYEEEE. CDR3 sequence reads: CASSLSRKGFDTEAFF. CDR3 coding DNA: TGTGCCAGCAGCTTGTCGAGGAAGGGGTTTGACACTGAAGCTTTCTTT.

This clonotype has a count of ten or more. V is TRBV20-1 and J is TRBJ2-7; D uncertain. V shed 1 base and J shed 5 bases, with 18 bases lying between them. The CDR3 contains 15 residues. Germline-derived CDR1 and CDR2 are DFQATT and SNEGSKA (reference sequence). The CDR3 DNA reads as TGCAGTGCTAGAGTAACCGGGTCGGAGATCGACGAGCAGTACTTC. It is translated as CSARVTGSEIDEQYF.

This clonotype showed up just a few times. This sequence joins TRBV19 and TRBJ2-2; the D gene is possibly TRBD2 (5 bases). Germline V gene data show CDR1 as LNHDA and CDR2 as SQIVND (reference sequence). Trimming shortened V by 6 bases and J by 5 bases, and 13 bases separated the two germline ends. The CDR3 covers 14 residues. The CDR3 DNA follows: TGTGCCAGTAGACTGGGCCCGGGGACCGGGGAGCTGTTTTTT. Translated, it gives CASRLGPGTGELFF. Drawing the rest from reference TRBV19 and TRBJ2-2, the complete variable domain is DGGITQSPKYLFRKEGQNVTLSCEQNLNHDAMYWYRQDPGQGLRLIYYSQIVNDFQKGDIAEGYSVSREKKESFPLTVTSAQKNPTAFYLCASRLGPGTGELFFGEGSRLTVL.

This clonotype was recorded at least ten times. The chain combines TRBV12-3 or TRBV12-4 with TRBJ2-2; tentative D call: TRBD2 (5 bases). Trimming took 6 bases from V and 3 from J, leaving 14 bases between them. The CDR3 is 15 residues long. The CDR3 reads CASRFGAEHTGELFF. CDR3 bases: TGTGCCAGCAGGTTCGGAGCGGAGCACACCGGGGAGCTGTTTTTT.

The chain uses TRBV6-4 and TRBJ2-1; 11 nucleotides line up with TRBD2. The CDR3 has 16 residues. Germline V gene data show CDR1 as MRHNA and CDR2 as SNTAGT. V lost 0 bases, J lost 3 bases, and 1 base stayed unmatched. The CDR3 sequence: CASSDSGTSGYNEQFF. The CDR3 DNA reads TGTGCCAGCAGTGACTCCGGGACTAGCGGCTACAATGAGCAGTTCTTC.